Listed here are 24 T cell receptor beta chains from one sample, sequenced in a study of blood T cell repertoires in COVID-19. Sequencing used immunoSEQ multiplex PCR; TCRdb keeps in-frame clones, though not all of them. The sample consists of roughly 150,000 clones, 80% to 90% of them appearing once. The specimen was peripheral blood. The receptors here all came from a woman aged 50 to 65 with acute or convalescent COVID-19.

The rearrangement joins TRBV4-3 to TRBJ2-5; 14 bases match TRBD2. Germline lookup yields CDR1 LGHNA and CDR2 YSLEER. J lost 5 bases, V lost 0 bases, and 8 bases had no gene match. The CDR3 covers 18 residues. The CDR3 DNA reads TGCGCCAGCAGCCAAGAACCCGCAGGGACTAGCGGGGGCGAGACCCAGTACTTC. Protein product: CASSQEPAGTSGGETQYF.

The chain couples TRBV5-1 to TRBJ2-1; 11 bases fit TRBD2. Losses at the gene ends were 5 bases for V and 12 bases for J; bases not matched to a gene: 4. Germline CDR1 is SGHRS and CDR2 is YFSETQ. The CDR3 totals 12 residues. The CDR3 loop is CASSSGTSGQFF. The DNA of the CDR3 is TGCGCCAGCAGTTCCGGGACTAGCGGGCAGTTCTTC.

This chain connects TRBV18 to TRBJ1-1; the D is unclear. The germline V and J ends were trimmed by 1 base and 7 bases, with 13 bases remaining between them. The CDR3 length is 14 residues. Germline V gene data show CDR1 as KGHSH and CDR2 as LQKENI. Here the CDR3 DNA reads TGTGCCAGCTCACCACTGGACGGAGGCGTTGAAGCTTTCTTT. Translation gives CASSPLDGGVEAFF.

The gene calls are TRBV5-8 and TRBJ1-5; TRBD1 matches at 11 bases. Per germline, CDR1 SGHTS and CDR2 YDEGEE. The V segment lost 4 bases and the J segment 4 bases; nucleotides outside the gene matches: 4. This CDR3 region has 15 residues. Here the CDR3 DNA reads TGTGCCAGCAGCAGGGACAGGGGGAATAATCAGCCCCAGCATTTT. It is translated as CASSRDRGNNQPQHF.

The CDR3 loop reads CASSLVLESTGVNSPLHF. The DNA of the CDR3 is TGTGCCAGCAGCTTGGTCCTTGAATCGACAGGGGTAAATTCACCCCTCCACTTT. The rearrangement links TRBV5-8 to TRBJ1-6; 8 nucleotides agree with TRBD1. Per the germline V gene, CDR1 is SGHTS and CDR2 is YDEGEE. V lost 0 bases to trimming and J lost 7 bases; unmatched junction nucleotides: 12. The CDR3 spans 18 residues.

This clone was seen a few times. The chain carries TRBV5-4 and TRBJ2-2, with no clear D. The CDR3 extends over 16 amino acids. Trimming removed 4 bases at V and 2 bases at J, with 15 bases between. Germline assignment: CDR1 SGHNT and CDR2 YYREEE (reference sequence). For the CDR3, the DNA is TGTGCCAGCAGCCCATCGGTTTCCCTAAACACCGGGGAGCTGTTTTTT. It codes for CASSPSVSLNTGELFF.

For the CDR3, the DNA is TGTGCCAGCAGCTTCAAGACAGGGCGGGCTAATGAAAAACTGTTTTTT. The encoded protein is CASSFKTGRANEKLFF. V is TRBV11-2 and J is TRBJ1-4, with 7 nucleotides matching TRBD1. Trimming cost V 3 bases and J 3 bases; bases outside gene matches: 7. This CDR3 has 16 amino acids. CDR1 is SGHAT and CDR2 is FQNNGV in the germline V gene.

The chain combines TRBV10-3 with TRBJ1-1, with D maybe TRBD1 (6 bases). V was pared by 6 bases and J by 1 base, with 9 bases between. The CDR3 covers 13 residues. Germline V gene sequence: CDR1 ENHRY, CDR2 SYGVKD. The CDR3 loop is CAIRRTENTEAFF. As DNA, the CDR3 is TGTGCCATCAGACGGACAGAGAACACTGAAGCTTTCTTT.

This sequence joins TRBV27 and TRBJ1-2, with a tentative D call TRBD1 (5 bases). The CDR3 is made up of 11 amino acids. V lost 7 bases and J 7 bases, leaving 10 bases between the germline ends. The germline V gene has CDR1 MNHEY and CDR2 SMNVEV (reference sequence). In DNA, the CDR3 is TGTGCCAGCAAGGGGTTAAGTGGCTACACCTTC. It translates to CASKGLSGYTF.

V usage is TRBV6-6 and J usage is TRBJ2-1; D is undetermined. The CDR3 length is 15 residues. Trimming shortened V by 5 bases and J by 0 bases, and 11 bases separated the two germline ends. Germline assignment: CDR1 MNHNY and CDR2 SVGAGI (reference sequence). CDR3: CASSPLAVSYNEQFF. For the CDR3, the DNA is TGTGCCAGCAGTCCCCTTGCGGTCTCCTACAATGAGCAGTTCTTC.

The rearrangement links TRBV6-5 to TRBJ2-7; D is possibly TRBD2 (6 bases). Trimming cost V 2 bases and J 7 bases, with 9 bases left between them. Germline V lookup: CDR1 MNHEY, CDR2 SVGAGI. The CDR3 has 12 amino acids. This CDR3 reads CASSYDGREQYF. The CDR3 coding sequence is TGTGCCAGCAGTTACGATGGGAGGGAGCAGTACTTC.

The chain uses TRBV24-1 and TRBJ2-1; 13 positions agree with TRBD2. The junction had 4 bases not matched to a gene; V was cut back by 8 bases and J by 7 bases. Germline V lookup: CDR1 KGHDR, CDR2 SFDVKD. CDR3 length equals 14 residues. CDR3 DNA: TGTGCCACCACAAGGACTAGCGGGAGTAATGAGCAGTTCTTC. As protein: CATTRTSGSNEQFF.

This chain uses TRBV7-2 with TRBJ1-2, with 8 nucleotides matching TRBD1. The CDR3 loop spans 14 amino acids. V shed 1 base, J shed 4 bases, and the junction held 2 bases outside the gene matches. Germline CDR1 is SGHTA and CDR2 is FQGNSA. CDR3 protein: CASSLGTGSYGYTF. The CDR3 bases are TGTGCCAGCAGCTTAGGGACAGGGAGCTATGGCTACACCTTC.

V usage is TRBV9 and J usage is TRBJ1-3; the match to TRBD1 covers 7 bases. J lost 1 base, V lost 2 bases, and 3 bases had no gene match. Germline V gene sequence: CDR1 SGDLS, CDR2 YYNGEE. This CDR3 comprises 15 residues. DNA for the CDR3: TGTGCCAGCAGCGTGAGGGACAGATCTGGAAACACCATATATTTT. Translating it yields CASSVRDRSGNTIYF.

This sequence joins TRBV28 and TRBJ1-3; D gene unclear. The CDR3 contains 14 residues. Trimming pared 3 bases from V and 0 bases from J, leaving 6 bases between. Looked up from germline, CDR1 is MDHEN and CDR2 is SYDVKM. The CDR3: CASSFWSSGNTIYF. The CDR3 DNA is TGTGCCAGCAGTTTTTGGAGCTCTGGAAACACCATATATTTT.

The chain couples TRBV2 to TRBJ1-4, with 8 positions matching TRBD1. Germline trimming cut 5 bases from V and 0 bases from J; bases unmatched to any gene: 2. The CDR3 is 15 residues long. The germline V gene encodes CDR1 SNHLY and CDR2 FYNNEI. Here the CDR3 reads CASSTQGATNEKLFF. The CDR3 DNA reads as TGTGCCAGCAGTACACAGGGGGCAACTAATGAAAAACTGTTTTTT.

This chain connects TRBV29-1 to TRBJ2-1; D might be TRBD2 (6 bases). The germline V and J ends were trimmed by 7 bases and 10 bases, with 11 bases remaining between them. Per the germline V gene, CDR1 is SQVTM and CDR2 is ANQGSEA. The CDR3 length is 10 residues. CDR3 sequence: CSGGESEQFF. In nucleotides, the CDR3 is TGCAGCGGGGGGGAGAGCGAGCAGTTCTTC.

The V call is TRBV3-1 (or the pseudogene TRBV3-2), the J call TRBJ2-3; maybe TRBD1 (6 bases). Germline CDR1 is LGHDT and CDR2 is YNNKEL (reference sequence). The CDR3 has 13 residues. Trimming stripped 1 base from V and 8 bases from J, with 10 bases between. The CDR3 region is CASSQVGAGTQYF. In DNA, the CDR3 is TGTGCCAGCAGCCAAGTGGGGGCCGGTACGCAGTATTTT.

This clone is labeled as medium-sized (0.01 to 0.1%). The chain joins TRBV7-3 to TRBJ2-3, with 12 positions matching TRBD2. V was pared by 5 bases and J by 2 bases, with 2 bases of the junction left unmatched. This CDR3 region has 15 residues. Per the germline V gene, CDR1 is SGHTA and CDR2 is FQGTGA. In DNA form, the CDR3 reads TGTGCCAGCAGCCGACTAGCGGGGGCCACAGATACGCAGTATTTT. It is translated as CASSRLAGATDTQYF.

J is TRBJ2-2 and V is TRBV7-3; 10 bases are shared with TRBD2. Germline CDR1 SGHTA, CDR2 FQGTGA. The CDR3 has 15 residues. V lost 5 bases, J lost 6 bases, and 6 bases stayed unmatched. The CDR3 sequence: CASSPSAGGAGELFF. CDR3 nucleotide sequence: TGTGCCAGCAGCCCCTCAGCGGGAGGGGCCGGGGAGCTGTTTTTT.

The gene calls are TRBV5-1 and TRBJ1-5, with TRBD1 identical over 8 bases. The CDR3 extends over 16 amino acids. V shed 2 bases, J shed 5 bases, and the junction held 9 bases outside the gene matches. CDR1 is SGHRS and CDR2 is YFSETQ in the germline V gene. The CDR3 is CASSFSGTGSDQPQHF. CDR3 coding DNA: TGCGCCAGCAGCTTCTCCGGGACAGGATCGGATCAGCCCCAGCATTTT.

V usage is TRBV10-3 and J usage is TRBJ2-7; D is possibly TRBD1 (5 bases). Germline-derived CDR1 and CDR2 are ENHRY and SYGVKD. The CDR3 sequence is 15 residues long. Deletions cut 7 bases from V and 4 bases from J, with 20 bases between. The DNA of the CDR3 is TGTGCCATCAAGGGGAACCGGGCCCCGATTTACGAGCAGTACTTC. The encoded protein is CAIKGNRAPIYEQYF.

This sequence joins TRBV7-3 and TRBJ2-1; 9 bases fit TRBD2. Germline V gives CDR1 SGHTA, CDR2 FQGTGA. CDR3 size: 16 residues. J lost 7 bases, V lost 0 bases, and 7 bases had no gene match. DNA for the CDR3: TGTGCCAGCAGCTTAACCCAGCGGGGGGCATGGAATGAGCAGTTCTTC. Its translation: CASSLTQRGAWNEQFF.

The table lists this clone with a count of one. This rearrangement joins TRBV9 to TRBJ2-2, with a possible D match to TRBD1 (6 bases). The CDR3 runs to 14 residues. The germline CDR1 and CDR2 sequences are SGDLS and YYNGEE. Trimming stripped 4 bases from V and 1 base from J, with 8 bases between. CDR3 DNA: TGTGCCAGCAGCCCGGGACAGAACACCGGGGAGCTGTTTTTT. Protein sequence: CASSPGQNTGELFF.